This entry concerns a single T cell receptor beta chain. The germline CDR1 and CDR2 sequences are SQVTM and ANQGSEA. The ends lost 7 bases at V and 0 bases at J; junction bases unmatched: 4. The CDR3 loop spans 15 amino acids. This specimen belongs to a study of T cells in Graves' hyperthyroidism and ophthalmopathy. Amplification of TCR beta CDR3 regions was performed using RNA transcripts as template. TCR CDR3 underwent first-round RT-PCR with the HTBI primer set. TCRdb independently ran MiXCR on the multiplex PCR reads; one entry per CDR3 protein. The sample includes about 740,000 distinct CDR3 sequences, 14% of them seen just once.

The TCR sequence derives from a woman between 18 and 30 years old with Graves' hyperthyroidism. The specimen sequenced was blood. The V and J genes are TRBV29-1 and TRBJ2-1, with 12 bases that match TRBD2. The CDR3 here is CSGWTSGISYNEQFF. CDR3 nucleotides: TGCAGCGGATGGACTAGCGGGATCTCCTACAATGAGCAGTTCTTC.